This T cell receptor (beta chain) was sequenced for a study of T cell repertoires in cytomegalovirus infection. The V gene's germline CDR1 is SGHNT and CDR2 YYREEE (reference sequence). V lost 4 bases to trimming and J lost 1 base, with 9 bases between them. The CDR3 totals 14 residues. This clonotype was recorded a few times. The antigen remains unidentified. Each CDR3 protein gets one entry after TCRdb re-called the reads with MiXCR. Among more than 40,000 distinct CDR3 sequences listed, 20% to 25% were seen once. The sequencing here drew on CD8+ T cells from cultured PBMCs, taken from culture after CMV antigen stimulation. The V gene is TRBV5-4, the J gene TRBJ1-3; D unclear. The origin of this receptor is a human donor in good health (CMV status not recorded). Some clones in this sample may be carry-over from other donors' samples. The CDR3 region is CASSRPESGNTIYF. The CDR3 DNA follows: TGTGCCAGCAGCCGGCCGGAATCTGGAAACACCATATATTTT.